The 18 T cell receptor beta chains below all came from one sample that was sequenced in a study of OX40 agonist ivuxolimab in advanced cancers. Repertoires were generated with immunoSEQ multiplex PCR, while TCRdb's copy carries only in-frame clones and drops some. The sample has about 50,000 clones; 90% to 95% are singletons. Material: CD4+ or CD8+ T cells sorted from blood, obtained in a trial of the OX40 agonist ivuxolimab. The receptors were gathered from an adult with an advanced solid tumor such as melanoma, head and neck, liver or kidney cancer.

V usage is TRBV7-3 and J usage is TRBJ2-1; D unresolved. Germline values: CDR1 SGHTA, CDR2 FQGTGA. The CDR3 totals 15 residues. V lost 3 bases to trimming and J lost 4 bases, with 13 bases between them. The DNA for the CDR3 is TGTGCCAGCAGCTTGAGTATTGAGATTTACAATGAGCAGTTCTTC. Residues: CASSLSIEIYNEQFF. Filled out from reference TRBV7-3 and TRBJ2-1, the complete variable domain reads GAGVSQTPSNKVTEKGKYVELRCDPISGHTALYWYRQSLGQGPEFLIYFQGTGAADDSGLPNDRFFAVRPEGSVSTLKIQRTERGDSAVYLCASSLSIEIYNEQFFGPGTRLTVL.

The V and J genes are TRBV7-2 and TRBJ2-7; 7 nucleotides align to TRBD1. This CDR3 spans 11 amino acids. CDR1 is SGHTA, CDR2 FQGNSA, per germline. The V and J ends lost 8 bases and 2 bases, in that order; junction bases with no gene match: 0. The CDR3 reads CASGTAYEQYF. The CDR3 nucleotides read TGTGCCAGCGGGACAGCCTACGAGCAGTACTTC.

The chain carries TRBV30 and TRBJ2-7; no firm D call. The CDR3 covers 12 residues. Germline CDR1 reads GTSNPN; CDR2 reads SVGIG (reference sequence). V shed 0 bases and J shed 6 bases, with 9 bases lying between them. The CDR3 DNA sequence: TGTGCCTGGAGTGTACCCACACGCGAGCAGTACTTC. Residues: CAWSVPTREQYF.

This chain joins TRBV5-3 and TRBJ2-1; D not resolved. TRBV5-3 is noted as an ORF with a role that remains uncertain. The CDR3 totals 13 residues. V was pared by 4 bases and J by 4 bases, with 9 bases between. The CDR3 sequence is CARSHDSYNEQFF. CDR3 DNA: TGTGCCAGAAGCCATGACTCGTACAATGAGCAGTTCTTC.

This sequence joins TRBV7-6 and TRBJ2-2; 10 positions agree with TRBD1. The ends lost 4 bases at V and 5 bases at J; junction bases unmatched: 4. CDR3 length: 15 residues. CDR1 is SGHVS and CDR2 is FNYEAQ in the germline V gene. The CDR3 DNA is TGTGCCAGCAGCTCCGGGACAGGGGTAACCGGGGAGCTGTTTTTT. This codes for CASSSGTGVTGELFF.

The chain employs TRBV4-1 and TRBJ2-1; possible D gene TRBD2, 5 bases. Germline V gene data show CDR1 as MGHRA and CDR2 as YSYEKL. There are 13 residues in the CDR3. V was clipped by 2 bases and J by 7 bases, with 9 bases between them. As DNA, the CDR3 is TGCGCCAGCAGCCAAACTAGTAGGAATGAGCAGTTCTTC. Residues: CASSQTSRNEQFF.

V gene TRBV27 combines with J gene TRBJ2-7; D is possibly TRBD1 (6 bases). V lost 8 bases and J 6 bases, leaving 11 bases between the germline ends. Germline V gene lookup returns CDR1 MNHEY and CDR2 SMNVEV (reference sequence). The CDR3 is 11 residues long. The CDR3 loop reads CASQQGGEQYF. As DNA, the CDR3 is TGTGCCAGCCAACAGGGTGGCGAGCAGTACTTC.

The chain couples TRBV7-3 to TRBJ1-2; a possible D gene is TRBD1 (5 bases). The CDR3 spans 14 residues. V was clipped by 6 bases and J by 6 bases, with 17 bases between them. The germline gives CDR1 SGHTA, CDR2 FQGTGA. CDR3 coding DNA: TGTGCCAGCAGACGAGGGGAGTCTGGAGATGGCTACACCTTC. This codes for CASRRGESGDGYTF. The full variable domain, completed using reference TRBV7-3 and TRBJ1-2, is GAGVSQTPSNKVTEKGKYVELRCDPISGHTALYWYRQSLGQGPEFLIYFQGTGAADDSGLPNDRFFAVRPEGSVSTLKIQRTERGDSAVYLCASRRGESGDGYTFGSGTRLTVV.

The chain's CDR3 is CASSDSGYTDTQYF. The DNA of the CDR3 is TGTGCCAGCAGCGATAGCGGGTACACAGATACGCAGTATTTT. V is TRBV9 and J is TRBJ2-3; 7 nucleotides agree with TRBD2. Trimming removed 3 bases from V and 2 bases from J; junction bases left unmatched: 3. The germline gives CDR1 SGDLS, CDR2 YYNGEE. The CDR3 is made up of 14 amino acids. Full variable domain (outside the CDR3, taken from reference TRBV9 and TRBJ2-3): DSGVTQTPKHLITATGQRVTLRCSPRSGDLSVYWYQQSLDQGLQFLIQYYNGEERAKGNILERFSAQQFPDLHSELNLSSLELGDSALYFCASSDSGYTDTQYFGPGTRLTVL.

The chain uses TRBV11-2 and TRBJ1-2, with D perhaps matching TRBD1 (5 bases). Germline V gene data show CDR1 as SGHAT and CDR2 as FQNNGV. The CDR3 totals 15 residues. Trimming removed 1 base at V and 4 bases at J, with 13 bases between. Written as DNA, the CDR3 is TGTGCCAGCAGCTTAGGGGAAGGGGTCCTCTATGGCTACACCTTC. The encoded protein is CASSLGEGVLYGYTF.

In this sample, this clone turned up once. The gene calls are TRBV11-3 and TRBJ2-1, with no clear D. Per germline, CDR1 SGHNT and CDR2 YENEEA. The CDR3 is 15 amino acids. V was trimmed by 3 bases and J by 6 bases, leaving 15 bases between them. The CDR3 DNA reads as TGTGCCAGCAGCTTCGACGGGTTTCCCTTCAATGAGCAGTTCTTC. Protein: CASSFDGFPFNEQFF. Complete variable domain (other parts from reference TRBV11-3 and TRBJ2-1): EAGVVQSPRYKIIEKKQPVAFWCNPISGHNTLYWYLQNLGQGPELLIRYENEEAVDDSQLPKDRFSAERLKGVDSTLKIQPAELGDSAVYLCASSFDGFPFNEQFFGPGTRLTVL.

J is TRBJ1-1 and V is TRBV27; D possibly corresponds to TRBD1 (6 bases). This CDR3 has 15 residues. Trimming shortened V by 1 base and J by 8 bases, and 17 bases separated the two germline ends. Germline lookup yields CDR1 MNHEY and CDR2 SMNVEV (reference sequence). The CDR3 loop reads CASSLWGGEDGEAFF. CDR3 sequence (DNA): TGTGCCAGCAGTTTATGGGGGGGCGAGGACGGCGAAGCTTTCTTT.

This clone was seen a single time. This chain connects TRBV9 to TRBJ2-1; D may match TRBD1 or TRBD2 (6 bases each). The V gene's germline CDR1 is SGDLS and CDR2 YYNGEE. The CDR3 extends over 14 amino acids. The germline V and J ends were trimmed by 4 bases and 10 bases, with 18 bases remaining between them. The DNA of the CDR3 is TGTGCCAGCAGCTCCCGGTGGGGGGCACTCGAGCAGTTCTTC. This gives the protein CASSSRWGALEQFF.

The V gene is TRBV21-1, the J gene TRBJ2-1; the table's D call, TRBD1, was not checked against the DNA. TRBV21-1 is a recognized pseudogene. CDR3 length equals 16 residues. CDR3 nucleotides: TGTGCCAGCGCGACATTAGGGGGCGGTTCGGTAGGTGAGCAGTTCTTC. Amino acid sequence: CASATLGGGSVGEQFF.

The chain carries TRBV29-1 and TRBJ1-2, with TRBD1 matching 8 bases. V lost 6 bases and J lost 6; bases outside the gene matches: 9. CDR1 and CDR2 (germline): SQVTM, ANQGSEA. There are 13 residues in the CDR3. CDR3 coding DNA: TGCAGCGTCGCTGGGACAGGCGGAGATGGCTACACCTTC. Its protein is CSVAGTGGDGYTF.

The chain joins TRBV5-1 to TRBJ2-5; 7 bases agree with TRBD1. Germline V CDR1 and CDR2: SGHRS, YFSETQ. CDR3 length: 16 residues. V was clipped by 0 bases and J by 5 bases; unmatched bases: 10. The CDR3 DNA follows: TGCGCCAGCAGCTTGGCTCTTAGACAGGGCCTCGAGACCCAGTACTTC. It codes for CASSLALRQGLETQYF.

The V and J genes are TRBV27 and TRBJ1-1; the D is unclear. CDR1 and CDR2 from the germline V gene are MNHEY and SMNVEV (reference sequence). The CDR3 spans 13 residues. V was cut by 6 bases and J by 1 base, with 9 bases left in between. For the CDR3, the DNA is TGTGCCAGCAGCCAGGACGGGAACACTGAAGCTTTCTTT. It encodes CASSQDGNTEAFF.

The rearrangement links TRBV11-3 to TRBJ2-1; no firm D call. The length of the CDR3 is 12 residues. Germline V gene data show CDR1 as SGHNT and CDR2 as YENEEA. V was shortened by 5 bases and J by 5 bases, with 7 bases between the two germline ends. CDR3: CASSTLNNEQFF. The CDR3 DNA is TGTGCCAGCAGCACCCTGAACAATGAGCAGTTCTTC.